Shown below are 27 T cell receptor beta chains from a single sample sequenced in a study of T cell changes during pregnancy in multiple sclerosis. Sequencing was performed with immunoSEQ multiplex PCR; in TCRdb, only in-frame clones are kept and a portion is missing. The sample consists of some 77,000 clones, around nine tenths of them appearing once. The material sequenced was peripheral blood, taken in the second trimester of pregnancy. Every receptor here comes from a female donor in good health, enrolled as a control in a pregnancy study.

This rearrangement joins TRBV2 to TRBJ1-1; possible D gene TRBD1, 5 bases. Germline CDR1 SNHLY, CDR2 FYNNEI. The CDR3 has 15 residues. Trimming left V 7 bases short and J 5 bases short, with 20 bases between. In DNA form, the CDR3 reads TGTGCCAGCACGTCCGGTAAGGGGCGGGGAACTGAAGCTTTCTTT. It codes for CASTSGKGRGTEAFF.

The rearrangement joins TRBV7-2 to TRBJ2-3; D perhaps matches TRBD1 (6 bases). The CDR3 consists of 14 residues. In germline, CDR1 is SGHTA, CDR2 FQGNSA. V lost 2 bases, J lost 2 bases, and 8 bases lay in between. CDR3 sequence reads: CASSLNRATDTQYF. DNA for the CDR3: TGTGCCAGCAGCTTAAACAGGGCCACAGATACGCAGTATTTT. The complete variable domain, with remaining parts taken from reference TRBV7-2 and TRBJ2-3, reads GAGVSQSPSNKVTEKGKDVELRCDPISGHTALYWYRQSLGQGLEFLIYFQGNSAPDKSGLPSDRFSAERTGGSVSTLTIQRTQQEDSAVYLCASSLNRATDTQYFGPGTRLTVL.

The V call is TRBV7-3, the J call TRBJ1-2, with 9 bases that match TRBD1. Germline V gene sequence: CDR1 SGHTA, CDR2 FQGTGA. V was clipped by 6 bases and J by 4 bases; unmatched bases: 9. The CDR3 has 15 residues. The CDR3 reads CASSSTRDRAYGYTF. The CDR3 DNA sequence: TGTGCCAGCAGTTCAACCCGGGACAGGGCCTATGGCTACACCTTC.

The V gene is TRBV19, the J gene TRBJ2-7, with 9 bases fitting TRBD1. CDR3 size: 15 residues. CDR1 is LNHDA and CDR2 is SQIVND in the germline V gene (reference sequence). The junction had 7 bases not matched to a gene; V was cut back by 4 bases and J by 3 bases. CDR3 residues: CASSSTGGGLYEQYF. The CDR3 region has the DNA TGTGCCAGTAGTAGCACAGGGGGCGGACTCTACGAGCAGTACTTC.

The chain recombines TRBV6-1 with TRBJ1-4, with 7 bases aligning to TRBD1. CDR1 is MNHNS and CDR2 is SASEGT in the germline V gene. The CDR3 has 18 amino acids. The trim removed 1 base at V and 8 bases at J, leaving 16 bases unmatched. CDR3 sequence reads: CASSEDSDRRGHGEKLFF. The CDR3 nucleotides read TGTGCCAGCAGTGAAGATTCGGACAGGAGGGGGCACGGAGAAAAACTGTTTTTT.

The CDR3 spells CASSRGSLGEQYF. The CDR3 DNA reads as TGTGCCAGCAGCCGCGGGTCCCTGGGGGAGCAGTACTTC. The chain couples TRBV9 to TRBJ2-7; maybe TRBD2 (5 bases). This CDR3 contains 13 residues. Trimming left V 4 bases short and J 7 bases short, with 15 bases between. The germline V gene encodes CDR1 SGDLS and CDR2 YYNGEE. Combining the CDR3 with reference TRBV9 and TRBJ2-7 gives the whole variable domain DSGVTQTPKHLITATGQRVTLRCSPRSGDLSVYWYQQSLDQGLQFLIQYYNGEERAKGNILERFSAQQFPDLHSELNLSSLELGDSALYFCASSRGSLGEQYFGPGTRLTVT.

The chain has TRBV6-5 and TRBJ2-7; 8 bases are a match to TRBD2. The germline CDR1 and CDR2 sequences are MNHEY and SVGAGI. The CDR3 runs 14 residues. After removal of 5 bases from V and 3 bases from J, the junction contained 6 bases not matched to a gene. CDR3 nucleotide sequence: TGTGCCAGCAGTCCGGGGGGGGGCGGCTACGAGCAGTACTTC. Protein sequence: CASSPGGGGYEQYF.

This clone was counted a single time. The chain joins TRBV14 to TRBJ2-3, with 7 bases matching TRBD2. CDR3 length equals 16 residues. V gave up 3 bases and J gave up 6 bases; unmatched junction bases: 12. Germline loops: CDR1 SGHDN, CDR2 FVKESK. Here the CDR3 reads CASSHPIPRGEDTQYF. CDR3 nucleotides: TGTGCCAGCAGCCACCCCATCCCCCGGGGGGAGGATACGCAGTATTTT.

The genes are TRBV4-1 and TRBJ2-2; 8 nucleotides line up with TRBD1. The germline V gene has CDR1 MGHRA and CDR2 YSYEKL. CDR3 length equals 14 residues. Unmatched junction bases numbered 6, after V lost 4 bases and J lost 8 bases. The CDR3 protein is CASSPDRGAGELFF. Here the CDR3 DNA reads TGCGCCAGCAGCCCAGACAGGGGAGCTGGGGAGCTGTTTTTT.

The rearrangement links TRBV18 to TRBJ1-2, with D uncertain. Trimming pared 7 bases from V and 8 bases from J, leaving 14 bases between. The germline V gene has CDR1 KGHSH and CDR2 LQKENI. The length of the CDR3 is 12 residues. CDR3 in amino acids: CASFGVAGGYTF. Here the CDR3 DNA reads TGTGCCAGCTTCGGAGTAGCGGGAGGCTACACCTTC.

This sequence joins TRBV7-2 and TRBJ2-7; weak D call: TRBD2 (6 bases). CDR1 is SGHTA, CDR2 FQGNSA, per germline. V shed 4 bases and J shed 4 bases, with 17 bases lying between them. The CDR3 is 15 amino acids. This CDR3 is CASSSVGSGAYEQYF. The DNA of the CDR3 is TGTGCCAGCAGCTCCGTCGGGAGCGGTGCATACGAGCAGTACTTC.

The V call is TRBV7-9, the J call TRBJ1-2; tentatively, D is TRBD1 (5 bases). The ends were cut back, 3 bases at V and 2 bases at J, with 7 bases in the middle. CDR1 is SEHNR and CDR2 is FQNEAQ in the germline V gene (reference sequence). The CDR3 spans 13 residues. This CDR3 is CASSLRDNYGYTF. The CDR3 nucleotides are TGTGCCAGCAGCTTGCGGGACAACTATGGCTACACCTTC. Full variable domain (missing parts from reference TRBV7-9 and TRBJ1-2): DTGVSQNPRHKITKRGQNVTFRCDPISEHNRLYWYRQTLGQGPEFLTYFQNEAQLEKSRLLSDRFSAERPKGSFSTLEIQRTEQGDSAMYLCASSLRDNYGYTFGSGTRLTVV.

J is TRBJ1-1 and V is TRBV14; D unresolved. Germline V CDR1 and CDR2: SGHDN, FVKESK. The CDR3 runs 16 residues. V lost 0 bases and J 3 bases, leaving 14 bases between the germline ends. CDR3 sequence reads: CASSQESTPRDTEAFF. CDR3 nucleotides: TGTGCCAGCAGCCAAGAATCCACTCCCCGCGACACTGAAGCTTTCTTT.

J is TRBJ2-7 and V is TRBV5-1, with TRBD1 matching 9 bases. Per the germline V gene, CDR1 is SGHRS and CDR2 is YFSETQ. The CDR3 sequence is 13 residues long. With V trimmed by 3 bases and J by 7 bases, 5 bases remained unmatched. This CDR3 is CASSSPDRGEQYF. The DNA of the CDR3 is TGCGCCAGCAGCTCTCCTGACAGGGGGGAGCAGTACTTC.

V usage is TRBV18 and J usage is TRBJ1-5; D is undetermined. This CDR3 is 15 amino acids long. The V and J ends lost 3 bases and 2 bases respectively, with 11 bases between them. CDR1 and CDR2 from the germline V gene are KGHSH and LQKENI. CDR3 protein: CASSPGPGGNQPQHF. CDR3 coding DNA: TGTGCCAGCTCACCGGGCCCCGGTGGCAATCAGCCCCAGCATTTT.

CDR3 DNA: TGTGCCAGTAGTCTCCACAGGGGGCGAGGAAACACCATATATTTT. Translating it yields CASSLHRGRGNTIYF. The rearrangement uses TRBV19 and TRBJ1-3, with TRBD1 matching 9 bases. This CDR3 has 15 amino acids. Germline V gene lookup returns CDR1 LNHDA and CDR2 SQIVND (reference sequence). J gave up 4 bases and V 5 bases, and 6 bases lay outside the gene matches.

In its sample, this clone was seen once. This chain joins TRBV5-8 and TRBJ1-5; TRBD1 matches at 7 bases. Per the germline V gene, CDR1 is SGHTS and CDR2 is YDEGEE. This CDR3 is 15 amino acids long. The ends lost 0 bases at V and 5 bases at J; junction bases unmatched: 5. CDR3 coding DNA: TGTGCCAGCAGCTTGGAACAGGGGTCGGATCAGCCCCAGCATTTT. This sequence encodes CASSLEQGSDQPQHF. Complete variable domain (other parts from reference TRBV5-8 and TRBJ1-5): EAGVTQSPTHLIKTRGQQATLRCSPISGHTSVYWYQQALGLGLQFLLWYDEGEERNRGNFPPRFSGRQFPNYSSELNVNALELEDSALYLCASSLEQGSDQPQHFGDGTRLSIL.

V is TRBV19 and J is TRBJ2-5, with D perhaps matching TRBD2 (5 bases). Trimming cost V 5 bases and J 5 bases, with 12 bases left between them. Germline CDR1 and CDR2: LNHDA and SQIVND (reference sequence). The CDR3 totals 13 residues. In DNA, the CDR3 is TGTGCCAGTAGTGGGCGGGTTGGGGAGACCCAGTACTTC. This gives the protein CASSGRVGETQYF. The full variable domain, completed using reference TRBV19 and TRBJ2-5, is DGGITQSPKYLFRKEGQNVTLSCEQNLNHDAMYWYRQDPGQGLRLIYYSQIVNDFQKGDIAEGYSVSREKKESFPLTVTSAQKNPTAFYLCASSGRVGETQYFGPGTRLLVL.

CDR3 region: CASSLGPSGAITNEQFF. In DNA form, the CDR3 reads TGTGCCAGCAGCTTAGGCCCTAGCGGGGCGATAACCAATGAGCAGTTCTTC. The V call is TRBV7-6, the J call TRBJ2-1; 9 bases are a match to TRBD2. Germline values: CDR1 SGHVS, CDR2 FNYEAQ. V shed 1 base and J 6 bases; nucleotides not matched to a gene: 10. The CDR3 runs to 17 residues.

The chain couples TRBV9 to TRBJ2-3, with D perhaps TRBD2 (6 bases). CDR1 and CDR2 (germline): SGDLS, YYNGEE. The CDR3 extends over 13 amino acids. With 0 bases removed from V and 4 bases from J, the gap between germline ends came to 6 bases. The CDR3 nucleotides read TGTGCCAGCAGCGTAGCGGGGGCAGATACGCAGTATTTT. This sequence encodes CASSVAGADTQYF.

V is TRBV10-3 and J is TRBJ2-2, with a tentative D call TRBD1 (5 bases). Trimming removed 6 bases from V and 3 bases from J, with 8 bases in between. CDR3 size: 13 residues. Germline V lookup: CDR1 ENHRY, CDR2 SYGVKD. CDR3 loop: CAIRGLYTGELFF. The CDR3 DNA reads TGTGCCATCAGGGGGCTGTACACCGGGGAGCTGTTTTTT.

V usage is TRBV7-2 and J usage is TRBJ1-5; possibly TRBD1 for D (5 bases). Germline lookup yields CDR1 SGHTA and CDR2 FQGNSA. Trimming took 4 bases from V and 10 from J, leaving 8 bases between them. CDR3 length: 11 residues. The CDR3 here is CASSWGGPQHF. The CDR3 nucleotides read TGTGCCAGCAGCTGGGGCGGACCCCAGCATTTT.

The rearrangement uses TRBV7-2 and TRBJ2-7, with TRBD2 matching 8 bases. CDR3 length: 16 amino acids. Germline lookup yields CDR1 SGHTA and CDR2 FQGNSA. V shed 6 bases, J shed 3 bases, and the junction held 13 bases outside the gene matches. CDR3 region: CASRSPEGAGGYEQYF. In DNA, the CDR3 is TGTGCCAGCAGGTCCCCTGAAGGGGCGGGGGGCTACGAGCAGTACTTC.

The rearrangement uses TRBV18 and TRBJ2-1; D is unclear. The CDR3 is 12 residues long. V was pared by 5 bases and J by 3 bases, with 5 bases between. Germline lookup yields CDR1 KGHSH and CDR2 LQKENI. CDR3 amino acids: CASSDIYNEQFF. CDR3 DNA: TGTGCCAGCTCAGACATCTACAATGAGCAGTTCTTC.

This clone has a single count. The chain carries TRBV4-3 and TRBJ2-7, with 13 bases that match TRBD2. CDR1 is LGHNA and CDR2 is YSLEER in the germline V gene. V dropped 2 bases and J dropped 5; count of bases not matched to a gene: 9. The CDR3 is 17 residues long. The CDR3 DNA follows: TGCGCCAGCAGCCAACAACCGGGACTAGCGGGGTTTGACGAGCAGTACTTC. It yields the protein CASSQQPGLAGFDEQYF.

The DNA for the CDR3 is TGTGCCAGCACTTTAGGATCGGGAGGGAAATACTTC. This encodes CASTLGSGGKYF. The chain uses TRBV2 and TRBJ2-7; 8 bases fit TRBD2. V gave up 7 bases and J gave up 13 bases; unmatched junction bases: 12. The CDR3 has 12 amino acids. Germline loops: CDR1 SNHLY, CDR2 FYNNEI.

This rearrangement joins TRBV6-5 to TRBJ2-2; D is possibly TRBD1 (5 bases). From germline, CDR1 is MNHEY and CDR2 SVGAGI. The ends were cut back, 8 bases at V and 1 base at J, with 8 bases in the middle. The CDR3 extends over 13 amino acids. CDR3 in amino acids: CASVDRNTGELFF. As DNA, the CDR3 is TGTGCCAGCGTTGACAGGAACACCGGGGAGCTGTTTTTT.